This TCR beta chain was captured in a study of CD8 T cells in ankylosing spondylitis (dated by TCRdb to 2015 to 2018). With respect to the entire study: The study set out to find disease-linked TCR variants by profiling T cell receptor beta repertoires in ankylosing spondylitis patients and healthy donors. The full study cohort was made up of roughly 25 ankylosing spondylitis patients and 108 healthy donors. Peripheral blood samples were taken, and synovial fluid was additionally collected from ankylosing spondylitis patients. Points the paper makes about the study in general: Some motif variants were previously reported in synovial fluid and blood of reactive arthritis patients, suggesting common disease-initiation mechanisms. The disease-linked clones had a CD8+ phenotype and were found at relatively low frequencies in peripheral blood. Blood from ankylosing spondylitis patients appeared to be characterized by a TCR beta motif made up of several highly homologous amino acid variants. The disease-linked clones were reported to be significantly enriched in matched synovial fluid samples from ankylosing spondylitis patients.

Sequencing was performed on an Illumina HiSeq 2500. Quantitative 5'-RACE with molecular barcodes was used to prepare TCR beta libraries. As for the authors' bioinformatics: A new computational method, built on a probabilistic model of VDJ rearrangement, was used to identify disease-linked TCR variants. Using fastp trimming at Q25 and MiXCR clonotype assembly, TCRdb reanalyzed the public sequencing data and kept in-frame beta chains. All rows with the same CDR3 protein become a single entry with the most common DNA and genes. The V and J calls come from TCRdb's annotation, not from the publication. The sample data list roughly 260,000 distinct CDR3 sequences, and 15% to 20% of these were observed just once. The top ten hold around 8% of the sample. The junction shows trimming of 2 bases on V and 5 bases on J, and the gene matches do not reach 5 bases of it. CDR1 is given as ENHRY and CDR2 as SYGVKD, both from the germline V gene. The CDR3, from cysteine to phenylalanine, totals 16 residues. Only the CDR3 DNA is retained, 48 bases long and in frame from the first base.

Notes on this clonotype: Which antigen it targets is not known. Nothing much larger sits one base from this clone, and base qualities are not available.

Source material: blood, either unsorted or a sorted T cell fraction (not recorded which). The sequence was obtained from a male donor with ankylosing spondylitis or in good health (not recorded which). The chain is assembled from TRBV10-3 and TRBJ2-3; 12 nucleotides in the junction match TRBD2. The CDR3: CAISEEASGRVDTQYF. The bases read TGTGCCATCAGTGAGGAGGCTAGCGGGAGGGTAGATACGCAGTATTTT.